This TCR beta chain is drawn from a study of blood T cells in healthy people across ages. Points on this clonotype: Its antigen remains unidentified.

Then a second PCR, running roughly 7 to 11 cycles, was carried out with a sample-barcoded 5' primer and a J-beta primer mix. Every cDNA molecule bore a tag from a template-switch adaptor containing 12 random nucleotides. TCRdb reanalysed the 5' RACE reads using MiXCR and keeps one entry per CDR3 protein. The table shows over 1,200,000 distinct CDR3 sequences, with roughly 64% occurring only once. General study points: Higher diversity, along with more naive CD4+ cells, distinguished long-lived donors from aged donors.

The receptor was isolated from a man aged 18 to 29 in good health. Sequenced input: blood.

In DNA, the CDR3 is TGTGCCAGCAGCCCCCCACAAGGAGGCGGGCCCCAGCATTTT. It specifies CASSPPQGGGPQHF. V usage is TRBV7-9 and J usage is TRBJ1-5, with D unresolved. Per germline, CDR1 SEHNR and CDR2 FQNEAQ (reference sequence). Trimming removed 5 bases at V and 9 bases at J, with 17 bases between. The length of the CDR3 is 14 residues. Based on the CDR3 plus reference TRBV7-9 and TRBJ1-5, the full variable domain is DTGVSQNPRHKITKRGQNVTFRCDPISEHNRLYWYRQTLGQGPEFLTYFQNEAQLEKSRLLSDRFSAERPKGSFSTLEIQRTEQGDSAMYLCASSPPQGGGPQHFGDGTRLSIL.